Listed below are T cell receptor beta chains from one sample, sequenced in a study of blood T cells in healthy people across ages. A single record per CDR3 protein comes from TCRdb applying MiXCR to the 5' RACE reads. The data contain about 1.6 million distinct CDR3 sequences, about 35% of them singletons. The sequenced sample consisted of blood. These receptors all come from a woman between 25 and 40 years old in good health. CDR3s include the opening cysteine and the closing phenylalanine or tryptophan. Each record gives: clone size, J gene, D gene, V gene, CDR3 DNA, CDR3 protein. The D gene is left open where the match is weak. Clone sizes are given selectively: once, few, many, or a class where the clone is expanded.

few	TRBJ1-2	-	TRBV5-6	TGTGCCAGCAGCTTCCTTCACAGGATAGCCTATGGCTACACCTTC	CASSFLHRIAYGYTF
-	TRBJ2-7	-	TRBV6-1	TGTGCCAGCAGTAGCCGGGACGGAAGCTCCTACGAGCAGTACTTC	CASSSRDGSSYEQYF
few	TRBJ2-1	-	TRBV29-1	TGCAGCGTTGAAACCGACGCTGGGTGGTACAATGAGCAGTTCTTC	CSVETDAGWYNEQFF
-	TRBJ1-1	-	TRBV20-1	TGCAGTGTCAGGGAGAGGCGCGAAGCTTTCTTT	CSVRERREAFF
once	TRBJ1-5	-	TRBV4-1	TGCGCCAGCAGCCAAGGGGGGGGGGCGAGCAATCAGCCCCAGCATTTT	CASSQGGGASNQPQHF
few	TRBJ1-2	-	TRBV4-1	TGCGCCAGCAGCCGAGTGACCGCGACGGATGGCTACACCTTC	CASSRVTATDGYTF
few	TRBJ1-1	-	TRBV3-1	TGTGCCAGCAGCCAAGCTAATAAGTTTGTCAAGGGATTCGTCACTGAAGCTTTCTTT	CASSQANKFVKGFVTEAFF
-	TRBJ1-1	-	TRBV5-1	TGCGCCAGCAGCTTTAACAGGGAGAACACTGAAGCTTTCTTT	CASSFNRENTEAFF
-	TRBJ1-5	-	TRBV6-1	TGTGCCAGCCTTACCGGGACCCACGGCGGGCAGCCCCAGCATTTT	CASLTGTHGGQPQHF
few	TRBJ2-1	TRBD2	TRBV24-1	TGTGCCACCAGTGACCGGACTAGCAGAATTTACAATGAGCAGTTCTTC	CATSDRTSRIYNEQFF
-	TRBJ2-2	-	TRBV3-1	TGTGCCAGCAGCCAAGATCTGGTGAACACCGGGGAGCTGTTTTTT	CASSQDLVNTGELFF
many	TRBJ2-7	-	TRBV27	TGTGCCAGCAGTTTAATGGGGGCCAATGGGGAGCAGTACTTC	CASSLMGANGEQYF
many	TRBJ2-5	-	TRBV20-1	TGCAGTGCTAGAATCCGGGACGGGGACGAAGAGACCCAGTACTTC	CSARIRDGDEETQYF
few	TRBJ2-5	-	TRBV10-1	TGCGCCAGCAGTGAGGATCCAGTTCAAGAGACCCAGTACTTC	CASSEDPVQETQYF
-	TRBJ2-7	-	TRBV5-5	TGTGCCAGCACCGGTTACAGGGAAGAGCAGTACTTC	CASTGYREEQYF
-	TRBJ2-6	-	TRBV7-9	TGTGCCAGCAGCTTAGGAGAAGGGCGATCTGGGGCCAACGTCCTGACTTTC	CASSLGEGRSGANVLTF
few	TRBJ2-7	TRBD1	TRBV2	TGTGCCAGCAGTGAGAAGACGACAGGGATCTACGAGCAGTACTTC	CASSEKTTGIYEQYF
-	TRBJ2-3	TRBD1	TRBV18	TGTGCCAGCTCACACCAGGGGACAGATAACACAGATACGCAGTATTTT	CASSHQGTDNTDTQYF
few	TRBJ1-6	TRBD1	TRBV2	TGTGCCAGCAGACCACAGGGGGCCGATAATTCACCCCTCCACTTT	CASRPQGADNSPLHF
-	TRBJ2-3	TRBD2	TRBV12-5	TGTGCTAGTGGTTTCCCCGGACTAGATGGAGATACGCAGTATTTT	CASGFPGLDGDTQYF
few	TRBJ1-4	-	TRBV12-3/TRBV12-4	TGTGCCAGCAGTATAGGGAGGCAGGGTCAGGAAAAACTGTTTTTT	CASSIGRQGQEKLFF
few	TRBJ2-3	-	TRBV30	TGTGCCTGGAGTGCGGTAGGGGAGGTGGCAGATACGCAGTATTTT	CAWSAVGEVADTQYF
few	TRBJ2-7	-	TRBV20-1	TGCAGTGCTCCCCCCGCTGGAGAGCTTAGCTACGAGCAGTACTTC	CSAPPAGELSYEQYF
-	TRBJ2-1	TRBD1	TRBV10-3	TGTGCCATCAGTGTAGACAGGGCTTCAACCGCAGGTGAGCAGTTCTTC	CAISVDRASTAGEQFF
-	TRBJ2-7	TRBD1	TRBV11-2	TGTGCCAGCAGTGTCAGAGGACAGGGTCAACCCTACGAGCAGTACTTC	CASSVRGQGQPYEQYF
few	TRBJ2-3	TRBD2	TRBV27	TGTGCCAGCATGCTAGCGGGAGGGCCAGCAGATACGCAGTATTTT	CASMLAGGPADTQYF
-	TRBJ1-2	-	TRBV27	TGTGCCAGCAGGGTAGACAGCCCGGGCCCCTCACTTAATGGCTACACCTTC	CASRVDSPGPSLNGYTF
few	TRBJ2-1	TRBD1	TRBV18	TGTGCCAGCTCACCACCGACAGGGGGTGAAAATGAGCAGTTCTTC	CASSPPTGGENEQFF
once	TRBJ1-2	-	TRBV20-1	TGCAGTGCTAGAGTTCGTGCAGGGAGCTATGGCTGCACCTTC	CSARVRAGSYGCTF
few	TRBJ2-5	TRBD1	TRBV6-4	TGTGCCAGCCCGGTCCAGACAGGGATCCAAGAGACCCAGTACTTC	CASPVQTGIQETQYF
once	TRBJ2-3	-	TRBV27	TGTGCCGGCAGTTTCTCCAGACAGGGCACAGATACGCAGTATTTT	CAGSFSRQGTDTQYF
few	TRBJ1-1	-	TRBV20-1	TGCAGTGAAAGACCAAGGGGCGGTTACACTGAAGCTTTCTTT	CSERPRGGYTEAFF
few	TRBJ2-1	TRBD2	TRBV12-5	TGTGCTAGTGGTTTGGGGGGCCTAGCGGGGTACAATGAGCAGTTCTTC	CASGLGGLAGYNEQFF
-	TRBJ2-5	TRBD1	TRBV5-1	TGCGCCAGCAGCTCCCGGGGACAGGGGGCAGGGGAGACCCAGTACTTC	CASSSRGQGAGETQYF
few	TRBJ2-3	TRBD2	TRBV20-1	TGCAGTGCCGCCCGACTAGCGGGAGGGCCCACAGATACGCAGTATTTT	CSAARLAGGPTDTQYF
-	TRBJ2-3	TRBD2	TRBV4-1	TGCGCCAGCAGCCAACTAGCGGGGGGCGCAGATACGCAGTATTTT	CASSQLAGGADTQYF
-	TRBJ1-4	TRBD1	TRBV20-1	TGCAGTGCTAGACGCGGGACAGGCGGGGAAAAACTGTTTTTT	CSARRGTGGEKLFF
-	TRBJ2-1	-	TRBV11-3	TGTGCCAGCTCTCACTGGGGGGGGGCCGACAATGAGCAGTTCTTC	CASSHWGGADNEQFF
few	TRBJ2-3	TRBD2	TRBV27	TGTGCCAGCAGTTTTGTAGGGCTAGCGGGAGGGCCGTCGGGCACAGATACGCAGTATTTT	CASSFVGLAGGPSGTDTQYF
-	TRBJ1-6	TRBD1	TRBV14	TGTGCCAGCAGCTTCGACAGGGGTGGTTCACCCCTCCACTTT	CASSFDRGGSPLHF